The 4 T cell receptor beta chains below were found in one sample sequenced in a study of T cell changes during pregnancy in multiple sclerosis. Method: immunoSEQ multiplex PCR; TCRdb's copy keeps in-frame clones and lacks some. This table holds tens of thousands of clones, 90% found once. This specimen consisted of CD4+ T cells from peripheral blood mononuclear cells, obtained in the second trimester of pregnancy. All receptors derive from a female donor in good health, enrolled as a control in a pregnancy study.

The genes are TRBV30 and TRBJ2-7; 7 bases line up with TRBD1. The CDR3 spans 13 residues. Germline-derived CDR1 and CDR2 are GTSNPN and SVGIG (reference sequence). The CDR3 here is CAGRQGNNYEQYF. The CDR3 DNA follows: TGTGCGGGTAGACAGGGAAATAACTACGAGCAGTACTTC. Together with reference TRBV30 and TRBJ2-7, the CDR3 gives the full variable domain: SQTIHQWPATLVQPVGSPLSLECTVEGTSNPNLYWYRQAAGRGLQLLFYSVGIGQISSEVPQNLSASRPQDRQFILSSKKLLLSDSGFYLCAGRQGNNYEQYFGPGTRLTVT.

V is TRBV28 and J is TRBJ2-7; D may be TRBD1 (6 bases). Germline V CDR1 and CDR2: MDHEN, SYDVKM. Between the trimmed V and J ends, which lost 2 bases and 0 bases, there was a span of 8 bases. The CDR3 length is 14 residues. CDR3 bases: TGTGCCAGCAGTTTAGGGGGCAGCTCCTACGAGCAGTACTTC. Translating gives CASSLGGSSYEQYF.

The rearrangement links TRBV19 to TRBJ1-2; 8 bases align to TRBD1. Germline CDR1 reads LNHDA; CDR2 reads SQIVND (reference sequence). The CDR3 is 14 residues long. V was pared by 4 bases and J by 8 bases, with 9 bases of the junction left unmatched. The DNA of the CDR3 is TGTGCCAGTAGTACCCTGGACAGGGATCGAGGCTACACCTTC. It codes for CASSTLDRDRGYTF.

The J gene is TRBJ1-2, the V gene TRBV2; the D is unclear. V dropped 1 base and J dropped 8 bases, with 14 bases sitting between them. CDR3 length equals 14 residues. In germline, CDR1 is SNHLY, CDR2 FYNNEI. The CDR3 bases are TGTGCCAGCAGTGAAGATGTAGCGGGTCTCGGCTACACCTTC. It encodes CASSEDVAGLGYTF. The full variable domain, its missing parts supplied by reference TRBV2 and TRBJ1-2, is EPEVTQTPSHQVTQMGQEVILRCVPISNHLYFYWYRQILGQKVEFLVSFYNNEISEKSEIFDDQFSVERPDGSNFTLKIRSTKLEDSAMYFCASSEDVAGLGYTFGSGTRLTVV.